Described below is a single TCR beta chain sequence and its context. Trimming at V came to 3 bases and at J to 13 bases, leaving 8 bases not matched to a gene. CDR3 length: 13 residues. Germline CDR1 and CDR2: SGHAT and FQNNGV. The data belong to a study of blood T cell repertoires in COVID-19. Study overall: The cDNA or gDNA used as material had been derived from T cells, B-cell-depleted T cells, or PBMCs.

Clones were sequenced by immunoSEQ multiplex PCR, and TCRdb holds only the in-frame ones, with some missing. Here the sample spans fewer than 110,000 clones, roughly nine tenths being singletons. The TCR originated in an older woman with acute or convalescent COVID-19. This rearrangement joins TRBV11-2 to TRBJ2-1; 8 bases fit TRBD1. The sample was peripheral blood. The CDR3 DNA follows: TGTGCCAGCAGCTTTGGACAGGGTTTTAGTCAGTTCTTC. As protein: CASSFGQGFSQFF. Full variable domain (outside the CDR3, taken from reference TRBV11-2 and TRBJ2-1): EAGVAQSPRYKIIEKRQSVAFWCNPISGHATLYWYQQILGQGPKLLIQFQNNGVVDDSQLPKDRFSAERLKGVDSTLKIQPAKLEDSAVYLCASSFGQGFSQFFGPGTRLTVL.